Below, 20 T cell receptor beta chains from the same sample are listed, as sequenced in a study of OX40 agonist ivuxolimab in advanced cancers. Sequenced by immunoSEQ multiplex PCR; TCRdb stores in-frame clones only, minus some. There are roughly 67,000 clones in the sample; 80% to 85% occur only once, and under 13% lies in the top ten. The sequences come from CD4+ or CD8+ T cells sorted from blood, collected in a trial of the OX40 agonist ivuxolimab. The source of these receptors is an adult with an advanced solid tumor such as melanoma, head and neck, liver or kidney cancer.

The chain recombines TRBV6-6 with TRBJ2-1; possibly TRBD2 for D (7 bases). Deletions cut 7 bases from V and 7 bases from J, with 14 bases between. The V gene's germline CDR1 is MNHNY and CDR2 SVGAGI (reference sequence). This CDR3 is 13 amino acids long. The CDR3 coding sequence is TGTGCCAGCAAAGGGGGGGGGTCAAATGAGCAGTTCTTC. Its translation: CASKGGGSNEQFF.

As regards this clone: A read error is likely here: a far larger clone is one base away. The genes are TRBV7-2 and TRBJ2-2; 9 bases align to TRBD1. J gave up 3 bases and V 5 bases, and 4 bases lay outside the gene matches. This CDR3 is 15 amino acids long. Germline V gene data show CDR1 as SGHTA and CDR2 as FQGNSA. CDR3 sequence reads: CASSPRDRDTGELFF. In DNA form, the CDR3 reads TGTGCCAGCAGCCCCCGGGACAGGGACACCGGGGAGCTGTTTTTT.

This clone was observed a handful of times. The V and J genes are TRBV9 and TRBJ1-2; D call uncertain. Germline loops: CDR1 SGDLS, CDR2 YYNGEE. Trimming left V 0 bases short and J 2 bases short, with 5 bases between. The CDR3 covers 13 residues. The CDR3 bases are TGTGCCAGCAGCGTAGACAGAAACTATGGCTACACCTTC. It is translated as CASSVDRNYGYTF.

The chain uses TRBV7-9 and TRBJ2-3; 10 positions match TRBD1. Germline assignment: CDR1 SEHNR and CDR2 FQNEAQ (reference sequence). Trimming cost V 3 bases and J 3 bases; bases outside gene matches: 6. The CDR3 consists of 16 residues. This chain's CDR3 is CASSLRWDRGTDTQYF. In DNA, the CDR3 is TGTGCCAGCAGCTTGAGATGGGACAGGGGTACAGATACGCAGTATTTT.

V is TRBV18 and J is TRBJ2-5; TRBD2 is a possible D gene (6 bases). Germline CDR1 is KGHSH and CDR2 is LQKENI. The length of the CDR3 is 13 residues. Between the trimmed V and J ends, which lost 3 bases and 5 bases, there was a span of 10 bases. The CDR3, as DNA: TGTGCCAGCTCACCCCGGGCGGGGGAGACCCAGTACTTC. Translating gives CASSPRAGETQYF.

The genes are TRBV7-9 and TRBJ2-2; D could derive from TRBD1 or TRBD2 (5 bases each). Trimming removed 5 bases at V and 7 bases at J, with 20 bases between. The length of the CDR3 is 16 residues. Germline V gene data show CDR1 as SEHNR and CDR2 as FQNEAQ (reference sequence). This CDR3 reads CASSLTPAERGGELFF. CDR3 nucleotide sequence: TGTGCCAGCAGCCTCACTCCAGCCGAGAGGGGCGGGGAGCTGTTTTTT.

This chain links TRBV7-2 with TRBJ1-1, with D possibly TRBD1 on 6 matching bases. V dropped 0 bases and J dropped 2 bases, with 10 bases sitting between them. Germline V gene lookup returns CDR1 SGHTA and CDR2 FQGNSA. The CDR3 is 15 amino acids. CDR3 nucleotides: TGTGCCAGCAGCTTAGCTGACAGGACTAACACTGAAGCTTTCTTT. Its protein is CASSLADRTNTEAFF.

This chain connects TRBV7-9 to TRBJ1-1, with 7 nucleotides matching TRBD1. The junction had 15 bases not matched to a gene; V was cut back by 4 bases and J by 1 base. Germline CDR1 and CDR2: SEHNR and FQNEAQ (reference sequence). This CDR3 contains 18 residues. CDR3 in amino acids: CASSSRSGLRGRNTEAFF. The CDR3 nucleotides are TGTGCCAGCAGCTCGCGGAGCGGATTAAGGGGGCGGAACACTGAAGCTTTCTTT.

The chain has TRBV19 and TRBJ2-3; 10 bases match TRBD2. The trim removed 5 bases at V and 2 bases at J, leaving 7 bases unmatched. The germline CDR1 and CDR2 sequences are LNHDA and SQIVND (reference sequence). The CDR3 totals 16 residues. The CDR3 sequence: CASSARTSGDTDTQYF. For the CDR3, the DNA is TGTGCCAGTAGTGCCCGGACTAGCGGAGACACAGATACGCAGTATTTT.

In its sample, this clone was seen many times. CDR3 sequence (DNA): TGTGCCAGCAGCCCAGGACAGGGGAAAGGCGAGCAGTACTTC. It is translated as CASSPGQGKGEQYF. V usage is TRBV6-5 and J usage is TRBJ2-7; 9 bases map to TRBD1. V trimming: 6 bases; J trimming: 6 bases; junction bases outside the gene matches: 9. The CDR3 totals 14 residues. The germline V gene has CDR1 MNHEY and CDR2 SVGAGI.

This rearrangement joins TRBV6-1 to TRBJ2-7; no clear D. Trimming left V 6 bases short and J 2 bases short, with 8 bases between. The length of the CDR3 is 12 residues. Germline CDR1 reads MNHNS; CDR2 reads SASEGT. CDR3 DNA: TGTGCCAGCAGCCCTGGACCCTACGAGCAGTACTTC. Its translation: CASSPGPYEQYF.

This clone has more than one count but fewer than ten. The chain couples TRBV7-9 to TRBJ2-1; D is unclear. This CDR3 spans 12 amino acids. Germline V gene lookup returns CDR1 SEHNR and CDR2 FQNEAQ (reference sequence). Trimming left V 1 base short and J 12 bases short, with 10 bases between. CDR3 in amino acids: CASSLVSLGQFF. The CDR3 DNA sequence: TGTGCCAGCAGCTTAGTATCGCTAGGGCAGTTCTTC.

The rearrangement joins TRBV7-2 to TRBJ2-5, with 11 nucleotides matching TRBD2. The CDR3 loop spans 16 amino acids. Trimming at V came to 5 bases and at J to 0 bases, leaving 5 bases not matched to a gene. CDR1 is SGHTA, CDR2 FQGNSA, per germline. CDR3 region: CASSIGTSGDQETQYF. CDR3 DNA sequence: TGTGCCAGCAGCATCGGGACTAGCGGAGACCAAGAGACCCAGTACTTC.

This clone was detected only once. The J gene is TRBJ2-1, the V gene TRBV5-1; D may be TRBD2 (5 bases). The CDR3 length is 16 residues. V was trimmed by 4 bases and J by 0 bases, leaving 14 bases between them. Germline V lookup: CDR1 SGHRS, CDR2 YFSETQ. The CDR3 region is CASSQRWESSYNEQFF. CDR3 DNA: TGCGCCAGCAGCCAAAGGTGGGAGAGCTCCTACAATGAGCAGTTCTTC.

This chain uses TRBV28 with TRBJ2-7; 7 nucleotides agree with TRBD1. The CDR3 sequence is 15 residues long. From germline, CDR1 is MDHEN and CDR2 SYDVKM. The V gene end was trimmed by 5 bases and the J gene end by 0 bases; junction bases not matched to a gene: 7. CDR3 DNA: TGTGCCAGCAGTCCCGGGACAGCTAGCTCCTACGAGCAGTACTTC. Residues: CASSPGTASSYEQYF.

This chain links TRBV6-6 with TRBJ1-2, with 9 bases identical to TRBD1. J lost 4 bases, V lost 6 bases, and 9 bases had no gene match. Germline-derived CDR1 and CDR2 are MNHNY and SVGAGI (reference sequence). This CDR3 is 15 amino acids long. The CDR3 sequence: CASRLPTGQGYGYTF. In DNA form, the CDR3 reads TGTGCCAGCAGGCTACCGACGGGACAGGGCTATGGCTACACCTTC.

This sequence joins TRBV28 and TRBJ1-5; 10 bases are a match to TRBD1. The CDR3 has 16 residues. Trimming at V came to 0 bases and at J to 4 bases, leaving 3 bases not matched to a gene. Looked up from germline, CDR1 is MDHEN and CDR2 is SYDVKM. CDR3 residues: CASSLWGQGRNQPQHF. Written as DNA, the CDR3 is TGTGCCAGCAGTTTATGGGGACAGGGGAGGAATCAGCCCCAGCATTTT.

The rearrangement links TRBV5-8 to TRBJ1-2; 8 positions agree with TRBD1. The CDR3 spans 16 residues. Trimming cost V 0 bases and J 4 bases; bases outside gene matches: 8. Germline assignment: CDR1 SGHTS and CDR2 YDEGEE. CDR3 DNA sequence: TGTGCCAGCAGCTTGGATGTCGCAGGGGGCGGCTATGGCTACACCTTC. Residues: CASSLDVAGGGYGYTF.

This clone was seen only a few times. CDR3 DNA: TGTGCCATGCGGGGACAGATCCAAGAGACCCAGTACTTC. Translation gives CAMRGQIQETQYF. The gene calls are TRBV10-3 and TRBJ2-5, with D possibly matching TRBD1 (7 bases). Germline CDR1 is ENHRY and CDR2 is SYGVKD. V lost 9 bases and J lost 1, with 12 bases in between. The CDR3 extends over 13 amino acids.

This clone has just one count. CDR3 protein: CASSTAQEGGYTF. Here the CDR3 DNA reads TGTGCCAGCTCCACCGCACAGGAGGGGGGCTACACCTTC. The chain links TRBV18 to TRBJ1-2, with a possible D match to TRBD1 (5 bases). This CDR3 is 13 amino acids long. V was cut by 6 bases and J by 8 bases, with 16 bases left in between. Germline V gives CDR1 KGHSH, CDR2 LQKENI.